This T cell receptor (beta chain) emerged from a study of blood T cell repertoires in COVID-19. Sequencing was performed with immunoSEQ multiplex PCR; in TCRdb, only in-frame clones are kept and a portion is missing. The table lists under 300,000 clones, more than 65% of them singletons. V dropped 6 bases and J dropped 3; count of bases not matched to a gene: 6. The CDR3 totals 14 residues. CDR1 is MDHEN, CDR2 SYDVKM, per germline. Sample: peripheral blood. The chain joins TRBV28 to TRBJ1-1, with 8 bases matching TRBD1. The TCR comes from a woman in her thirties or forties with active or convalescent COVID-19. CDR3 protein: CASSLTGVYTEAFF. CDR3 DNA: TGTGCCAGCAGCCTGACAGGGGTTTACACTGAAGCTTTCTTT.